This entry features one T cell receptor (beta chain) sequence. As defined, naive CD8 cells were CD45RO-negative and positively selected for CCR7, with terminally differentiated effector memory CD45RA+ cells excluded. Libraries were prepared by immunoSEQ multiplex PCR; TCRdb keeps only in-frame clonotypes and omits some of them. The sample consists of just over 2,000,000 clones, about 95% of them appearing once. The data were taken from a study of shared clonotypes between healthy human individuals. V was clipped by 1 base and J by 14 bases, with 12 bases between them. There are 12 residues in the CDR3. CDR1 is MGHRA and CDR2 is YSYEKL in the germline V gene.

The chain employs TRBV4-1 and TRBJ2-1, with unresolved D. The sample taken for sequencing was naive CD8+ T cells sorted from blood. This clonotype was sampled from a man in his late teens or twenties in good health. The CDR3: CASSQGSTEKFF. As DNA, the CDR3 is TGCGCCAGCAGCCAAGGTAGTACTGAAAAGTTCTTC.